The source of this TCR beta chain is a study of early T cells in non-severe SARS-CoV-2 infection. At the level of the study: Sequencing used unsorted whole-blood bulk RNA, so chains lack pairing.

J was trimmed by 4 bases and V by 2 bases; bases with no gene match: 11. There are 17 residues in the CDR3. The germline CDR1 and CDR2 sequences are MNHEY and SVGAGI. This clonotype was picked up a small number of times. Its antigen is unidentified. The TCR library protocol was used to attach unique molecular identifiers. These identifiers were attached to individual cDNA molecules. One entry per CDR3 protein results from TCRdb running MiXCR on the 5' RACE reads. This table holds some 87,000 distinct CDR3 sequences, roughly an eighth found once. Notes on the study in general: Anti-spike CD8 responses were favored by VDJdb matching, which missed private and CD4 specificities.

The sample taken for sequencing was whole blood. This chain joins TRBV6-5 and TRBJ1-5; 7 nucleotides line up with TRBD1. The TCR originated in an adult who was a healthcare worker with PCR-confirmed SARS-CoV-2 infection or an uninfected control (not recorded which). CDR3 DNA: TGTGCCAGCAGTTACCATATCGACAGGGAGGGAAATCAGCCCCAGCATTTT. Amino acids: CASSYHIDREGNQPQHF.